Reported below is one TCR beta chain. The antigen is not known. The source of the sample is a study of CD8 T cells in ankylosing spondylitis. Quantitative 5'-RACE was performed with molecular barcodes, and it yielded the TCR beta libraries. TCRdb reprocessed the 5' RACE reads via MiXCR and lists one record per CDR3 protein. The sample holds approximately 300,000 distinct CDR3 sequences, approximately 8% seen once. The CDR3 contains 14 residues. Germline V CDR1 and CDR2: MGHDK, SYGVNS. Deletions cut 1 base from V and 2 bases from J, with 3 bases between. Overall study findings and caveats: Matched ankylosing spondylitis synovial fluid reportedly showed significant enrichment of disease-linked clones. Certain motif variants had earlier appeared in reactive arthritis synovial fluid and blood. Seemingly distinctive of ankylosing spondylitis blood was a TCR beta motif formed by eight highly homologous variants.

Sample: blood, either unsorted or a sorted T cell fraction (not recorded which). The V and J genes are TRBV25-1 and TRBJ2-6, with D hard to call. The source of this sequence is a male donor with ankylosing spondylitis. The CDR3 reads CASSEFAGANVLTF. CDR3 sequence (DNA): TGTGCCAGCAGTGAATTTGCTGGGGCCAACGTCCTGACTTTC.